The 13 T cell receptor beta chains in this list originate from one sample, sequenced in a study of blood T cell repertoires in COVID-19. Profiled with immunoSEQ multiplex PCR; TCRdb holds only in-frame clones, not every one. Among around 130,000 clones listed, 75% to 90% were seen once. Sequenced sample: PBMCs or T cells enriched from blood (not recorded which). The origin of the receptors is a woman aged 50 to 60 who had recovered from COVID-19.

The V gene is TRBV5-1, the J gene TRBJ1-2; 9 bases map to TRBD1. Germline-derived CDR1 and CDR2 are SGHRS and YFSETQ. The ends lost 4 bases at V and 2 bases at J; junction bases unmatched: 3. CDR3 length: 14 residues. The CDR3 spells CASSAGQGNYGYTF. For the CDR3, the DNA is TGCGCCAGCAGCGCTGGACAGGGGAACTATGGCTACACCTTC.

The rearrangement uses TRBV4-1 and TRBJ2-7; 7 bases match TRBD1. CDR3 length: 14 residues. J lost 3 bases, V lost 1 base, and 3 bases had no gene match. Germline V gene data show CDR1 as MGHRA and CDR2 as YSYEKL. CDR3 coding DNA: TGCGCCAGCAGCCAAGTAACAGGGGACTACGAGCAGTACTTC. Its protein is CASSQVTGDYEQYF.

The rearrangement links TRBV5-1 to TRBJ1-4; D unresolved. Germline assignment: CDR1 SGHRS and CDR2 YFSETQ. V dropped 2 bases and J dropped 3 bases, with 20 bases sitting between them. This CDR3 spans 18 amino acids. Written as DNA, the CDR3 is TGCGCCAGCAGCTTTAACCCCGGGGATGGGATTGCTAATGAAAAACTGTTTTTT. It is translated as CASSFNPGDGIANEKLFF.

This chain links TRBV5-4 with TRBJ1-6; 7 nucleotides align to TRBD1. The V segment lost 3 bases and the J segment 10 bases; nucleotides outside the gene matches: 10. This CDR3 is 15 amino acids long. Germline V CDR1 and CDR2: SGHNT, YYREEE (reference sequence). CDR3 in amino acids: CASSSPGTARSPLHF. The CDR3 nucleotides read TGTGCCAGCAGCTCGCCCGGGACAGCTCGGTCACCCCTCCACTTT.

The CDR3 is CATSRARGRVSYNSPLHF. The CDR3 DNA follows: TGTGCCACCAGCAGAGCCAGGGGCCGGGTGTCCTATAATTCACCCCTCCACTTT. The chain is built from TRBV15 and TRBJ1-6; a possible D gene is TRBD1 (6 bases). Deletions cut 1 base from V and 1 base from J, with 14 bases between. The CDR3 runs 18 residues. Germline-derived CDR1 and CDR2 are LNHNV and YYDKDF (reference sequence).

V usage is TRBV30 and J usage is TRBJ2-7; 8 nucleotides align to TRBD1. The CDR3 has 14 amino acids. Looked up from germline, CDR1 is GTSNPN and CDR2 is SVGIG (reference sequence). V trimming: 2 bases; J trimming: 0 bases; junction bases outside the gene matches: 3. The CDR3 sequence is CAWSRQGYSYEQYF. The CDR3 DNA follows: TGTGCCTGGAGTCGACAGGGGTACTCCTACGAGCAGTACTTC.

The V call is TRBV5-4, the J call TRBJ1-3; tentative D call: TRBD1 (5 bases). Germline values: CDR1 SGHNT, CDR2 YYREEE (reference sequence). Trimming removed 0 bases from V and 2 bases from J, with 9 bases in between. This CDR3 contains 15 residues. CDR3 sequence (DNA): TGTGCCAGCAGCTTGGCTGGGGCAGCTGGAAACACCATATATTTT. It is translated as CASSLAGAAGNTIYF.

This clone was seen once. The chain combines TRBV4-1 with TRBJ2-2; 10 bases map to TRBD1. Trimming at V came to 2 bases and at J to 8 bases, leaving 8 bases not matched to a gene. The CDR3 is 16 amino acids. Germline CDR1 MGHRA, CDR2 YSYEKL. In DNA form, the CDR3 reads TGCGCCAGCAGCCAATCCGGGACAGGGGTTTCGGGGGAGCTGTTTTTT. Its protein is CASSQSGTGVSGELFF.

The V and J genes are TRBV10-1 and TRBJ2-4; D is uncertain. Germline CDR1 reads WNHNN; CDR2 reads SYGVQD (reference sequence). V was trimmed by 0 bases and J by 0 bases, leaving 9 bases between them. This CDR3 is 16 amino acids long. Here the CDR3 DNA reads TGCGCCAGCAGTGAGTCACGCGTTATAGCCAAAAACATTCAGTACTTC. The encoded protein is CASSESRVIAKNIQYF.

The chain links TRBV19 to TRBJ2-5, with a weak D call TRBD2 (6 bases). Trimming stripped 3 bases from V and 3 bases from J, with 14 bases between. Germline V gene sequence: CDR1 LNHDA, CDR2 SQIVND (reference sequence). CDR3 length equals 15 residues. CDR3 sequence (DNA): TGTGCCAGTAGTATTCAGAGGCGGGAAGAAGAGACCCAGTACTTC. Amino acid sequence: CASSIQRREEETQYF.

The chain combines TRBV7-9 with TRBJ1-1; maybe TRBD1 (6 bases). CDR3 length: 12 residues. Germline V gene lookup returns CDR1 SEHNR and CDR2 FQNEAQ (reference sequence). The germline V and J ends were trimmed by 11 bases and 1 base, with 11 bases remaining between them. Here the CDR3 reads CAFLGANTEAFF. CDR3 bases: TGTGCCTTCCTGGGGGCGAACACTGAAGCTTTCTTT.

The chain recombines TRBV4-2 with TRBJ1-4; D call uncertain. V dropped 0 bases and J dropped 8 bases, with 7 bases sitting between them. CDR3 length: 13 residues. In germline, CDR1 is LGHNA, CDR2 YNFKEQ. This CDR3 is CASSQEAEEKLFF. The CDR3 DNA sequence: TGTGCCAGCAGCCAAGAGGCCGAAGAAAAACTGTTTTTT.

This chain joins TRBV5-1 and TRBJ1-1; D is uncertain. The V and J ends lost 4 bases and 5 bases respectively, with 18 bases between them. CDR3 length equals 15 residues. Germline-derived CDR1 and CDR2 are SGHRS and YFSETQ. CDR3 residues: CASSRGRDVWTEAFF. DNA of the CDR3: TGCGCCAGCAGCAGAGGACGGGATGTTTGGACTGAAGCTTTCTTT.